The present T cell receptor beta chain was sequenced within a study of CD8 T cells in ankylosing spondylitis. CDR3 size: 15 residues. The ends lost 6 bases at V and 5 bases at J; junction bases unmatched: 6. In TCRdb, the 5' RACE reads were re-called with MiXCR into one record per CDR3 protein. The sample contains 100,000 to 150,000 distinct CDR3 sequences, 9.3% of which appear only once. The rearrangement uses TRBV12-3 or TRBV12-4 and TRBJ2-2; 10 nucleotides line up with TRBD1. Sequenced: blood, either unsorted or a sorted T cell fraction (not recorded which). The TCR comes from a male donor with ankylosing spondylitis or in good health (not recorded which). The CDR3 bases are TGTGCCAGCAGAAAGACAGGGGGCTTAACCGGGGAGCTGTTTTTT. Encoded protein: CASRKTGGLTGELFF.